The 18 T cell receptor beta chains below were found in one sample sequenced in a study of T-cell reconstitution after alpha-beta-depleted transplantation in children. TCRbeta library construction was performed incorporating unique molecular identifiers. TCRdb called the PCR reads again in MiXCR, with one record for every CDR3 protein. The data show fewer than 130,000 distinct CDR3 sequences, around a tenth seen once. This sample comprised PBMCs from the stem cell graft donor, obtained from the stem cell graft. The receptors were gathered from a human donor who donated a stem cell graft to a child with acute lymphoblastic leukemia.

This clonotype was counted at least ten times. V gene TRBV20-1 combines with J gene TRBJ2-2, with TRBD1 identical over 9 bases. Germline V lookup: CDR1 DFQATT, CDR2 SNEGSKA (reference sequence). CDR3 length equals 15 residues. V shed 6 bases, J shed 3 bases, and the junction held 8 bases outside the gene matches. CDR3 in amino acids: CSAWDRVKYTGELFF. CDR3 sequence (DNA): TGCAGTGCATGGGACAGGGTGAAGTACACCGGGGAGCTGTTTTTT.

The table lists this clonotype with many counts. The chain uses TRBV5-1 and TRBJ2-1; D may be TRBD1 (6 bases). CDR1 and CDR2 (germline): SGHRS, YFSETQ. V dropped 3 bases and J dropped 14 bases, with 18 bases sitting between them. The CDR3 consists of 13 residues. CDR3 region: CASSSSTQGEKFF. CDR3 sequence (DNA): TGCGCCAGCAGCTCGTCCACACAGGGAGAAAAGTTCTTC.

This clonotype was detected many times. The chain joins TRBV10-3 to TRBJ2-1, with D unclear. Germline CDR1 and CDR2: ENHRY and SYGVKD. CDR3 length: 13 amino acids. Trimming pared 0 bases from V and 5 bases from J, leaving 5 bases between. This CDR3 reads CAISESEDNEQFF. The CDR3 coding sequence is TGTGCCATCAGTGAGTCAGAGGACAATGAGCAGTTCTTC.

The V gene is TRBV24-1, the J gene TRBJ2-7; D may be TRBD1 (6 bases). The CDR3 totals 14 residues. From germline, CDR1 is KGHDR and CDR2 SFDVKD. Trimming shortened V by 7 bases and J by 3 bases, and 15 bases separated the two germline ends. The CDR3: CATSDRDIGYEQYF. DNA of the CDR3: TGTGCCACCAGCGACCGGGACATCGGCTACGAGCAGTACTTC.

The sample holds many counts of this clonotype. The V and J genes are TRBV19 and TRBJ1-5; 7 bases map to TRBD1. Trimming removed 5 bases from V and 2 bases from J; junction bases left unmatched: 3. Looked up from germline, CDR1 is LNHDA and CDR2 is SQIVND (reference sequence). The CDR3 is 14 amino acids. This CDR3 reads CASSATGGNQPQHF. The CDR3 DNA follows: TGTGCCAGTAGTGCCACAGGGGGCAATCAGCCCCAGCATTTT.

This clonotype has a count of ten or more. The chain employs TRBV20-1 and TRBJ2-1; possibly TRBD1 for D (5 bases). The CDR3 has 16 residues. Trimming cost V 1 base and J 0 bases, with 13 bases left between them. Germline CDR1 reads DFQATT; CDR2 reads SNEGSKA (reference sequence). The CDR3 is CSARVIRDSSYNEQFF. The CDR3 DNA is TGCAGTGCTAGAGTAATCCGAGACAGCTCCTACAATGAGCAGTTCTTC.

This clonotype was counted ten times or more. The chain links TRBV7-8 to TRBJ1-1; the match to TRBD1 covers 7 bases. With 1 base clipped from V and 1 base from J, the junction kept 3 bases outside the gene matches. The CDR3 sequence is 15 residues long. Germline CDR1 reads SGHVS; CDR2 reads FQNEAQ. Written as DNA, the CDR3 is TGTGCCAGCAGCTTAGAGGGACAGAGGAACACTGAAGCTTTCTTT. It is translated as CASSLEGQRNTEAFF.

This clonotype was seen more than once but under ten times. The chain employs TRBV28 and TRBJ1-1, with D uncertain. This CDR3 contains 13 residues. Germline-derived CDR1 and CDR2 are MDHEN and SYDVKM. V lost 3 bases to trimming and J lost 2 bases, with 7 bases between them. In DNA, the CDR3 is TGTGCCAGCAGTTTGCCCCGAAACACTGAAGCTTTCTTT. This gives the protein CASSLPRNTEAFF.

This clonotype was detected many times. The chain joins TRBV11-2 to TRBJ2-7; D may correspond to TRBD1 or TRBD2 (5 bases each). V was cut by 0 bases and J by 0 bases, with 18 bases left in between. Looked up from germline, CDR1 is SGHAT and CDR2 is FQNNGV. CDR3 length: 18 amino acids. The CDR3 DNA follows: TGTGCCAGCAGCTTAGAGGGGGATACGGGATACCGCTCCTACGAGCAGTACTTC. It specifies CASSLEGDTGYRSYEQYF.

The table lists this clonotype with a count of one. The chain carries TRBV7-2 and TRBJ1-1; a possible D gene is TRBD1 (5 bases). The CDR3 loop spans 16 amino acids. Germline V gene sequence: CDR1 SGHTA, CDR2 FQGNSA. Trimming pared 4 bases from V and 3 bases from J, leaving 18 bases between. The CDR3 region has the DNA TGTGCCAGCAGCTCCCCGCCGGGACTGCGGTACACTGAAGCTTTCTTT. As protein: CASSSPPGLRYTEAFF.

This clonotype was counted ten times or more. V gene TRBV12-3 or TRBV12-4 combines with J gene TRBJ2-1, with TRBD1 identical over 10 bases. V trimming: 3 bases; J trimming: 10 bases; junction bases outside the gene matches: 12. This CDR3 has 16 amino acids. The CDR3 sequence is CASSFQLGQGSEEQFF. The CDR3 nucleotides read TGTGCCAGCAGTTTTCAGCTGGGACAGGGGTCCGAGGAGCAGTTCTTC.

In this sample, this clonotype turned up many times. The chain carries TRBV11-2 and TRBJ2-1, with 7 bases matching TRBD2. Germline CDR1 SGHAT, CDR2 FQNNGV. The V and J ends lost 4 bases and 7 bases, in that order; junction bases with no gene match: 4. The CDR3 covers 13 residues. CDR3 DNA sequence: TGTGCCAGCAGCTCCCCGCGGGGGAATGAGCAGTTCTTC. Its translation is CASSSPRGNEQFF.

In its sample, this clonotype was seen many times. The CDR3 is CASSLRMQGDTDTQYF. Here the CDR3 DNA reads TGTGCCAGCAGCTTGAGGATGCAGGGGGACACAGATACGCAGTATTTT. This chain connects TRBV5-5 to TRBJ2-3; 7 bases map to TRBD1. With 1 base clipped from V and 2 bases from J, the junction kept 7 bases outside the gene matches. The CDR3 contains 16 residues. The germline V gene has CDR1 SGHKS and CDR2 YYEKEE (reference sequence).

This clonotype was seen at least ten times. The chain couples TRBV3-1 to TRBJ1-1; D possibly corresponds to TRBD1 (5 bases). The length of the CDR3 is 14 residues. The V gene's germline CDR1 is LGHDT and CDR2 YNNKEL (reference sequence). V lost 1 base and J 1 base, leaving 7 bases between the germline ends. CDR3 sequence (DNA): TGTGCCAGCAGCCAAGTGGACAAGAACACTGAAGCTTTCTTT. It codes for CASSQVDKNTEAFF.

This clonotype appeared many times. This chain joins TRBV9 and TRBJ2-3; 9 bases match TRBD2. The ends lost 4 bases at V and 4 bases at J; junction bases unmatched: 10. This CDR3 has 16 amino acids. The germline CDR1 and CDR2 sequences are SGDLS and YYNGEE. The CDR3 reads CASSLGTSFGSDTQYF. Here the CDR3 DNA reads TGTGCCAGCAGCCTCGGGACTAGCTTCGGGTCAGATACGCAGTATTTT. Complete variable domain (other parts from reference TRBV9 and TRBJ2-3): DSGVTQTPKHLITATGQRVTLRCSPRSGDLSVYWYQQSLDQGLQFLIQYYNGEERAKGNILERFSAQQFPDLHSELNLSSLELGDSALYFCASSLGTSFGSDTQYFGPGTRLTVL.

This clonotype has at least ten counts. V usage is TRBV10-2 and J usage is TRBJ1-1; 7 nucleotides align to TRBD1. CDR1 WSHSY and CDR2 SAAADI come from the germline V gene. The J segment lost 4 bases and the V segment lost 0 bases, leaving 2 bases of the junction unmatched. The CDR3 runs 14 residues. The CDR3 sequence is CASSESGGFTEAFF. CDR3 bases: TGCGCCAGCAGTGAGTCAGGGGGCTTCACTGAAGCTTTCTTT.

The chain joins TRBV5-1 to TRBJ2-7; either TRBD1 or TRBD2 may fit D (5 bases each). Trimming took off 1 base at V and 2 bases at J, with 13 bases between the two ends. The CDR3 contains 15 residues. CDR1 SGHRS and CDR2 YFSETQ come from the germline V gene. This CDR3 is CASSLRGECPYEQYF. CDR3 nucleotides: TGCGCCAGCAGCTTGCGAGGGGAGTGCCCCTACGAGCAGTACTTC.

This clonotype was seen only a few times. The V call is TRBV20-1, the J call TRBJ2-7; 9 nucleotides align to TRBD1. Germline values: CDR1 DFQATT, CDR2 SNEGSKA (reference sequence). Trimming cost V 4 bases and J 1 base; bases outside gene matches: 8. The CDR3 totals 15 residues. In DNA form, the CDR3 reads TGCAGTGCTAAGACCGGGACAGGGAAATCCTACGAGCAGTACTTC. Its protein product is CSAKTGTGKSYEQYF.